This T cell receptor beta chain was observed in a study of blood T cell repertoires in COVID-19. Sequencing used immunoSEQ multiplex PCR; TCRdb keeps in-frame clones, though not all of them. The sample consists of 100,000 to 140,000 clones, about 80% of them appearing once. With V trimmed by 0 bases and J by 10 bases, 11 bases remained unmatched. The germline V gene has CDR1 KGHSH and CDR2 LQKENI. The CDR3 spans 17 residues. Sequenced input: peripheral blood. The V call is TRBV18, the J call TRBJ2-3; the match to TRBD2 covers 12 bases. This receptor was taken from a man aged 65 to 79 with acute or convalescent COVID-19. CDR3 in amino acids: CASSPPLASGGELPQYF. In DNA form, the CDR3 reads TGTGCCAGCTCACCACCGTTGGCTAGCGGGGGGGAGTTGCCGCAGTATTTT.